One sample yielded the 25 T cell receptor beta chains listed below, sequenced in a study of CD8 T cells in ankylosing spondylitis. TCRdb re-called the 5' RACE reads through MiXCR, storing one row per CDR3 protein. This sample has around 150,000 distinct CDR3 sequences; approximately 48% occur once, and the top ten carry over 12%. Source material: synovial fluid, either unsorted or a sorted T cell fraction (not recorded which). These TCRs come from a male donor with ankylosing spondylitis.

Written as DNA, the CDR3 is TGCAGTGCTACCTCTTACAGCCTGCCAGTCTATTACGAGCAGTACTTC. As protein: CSATSYSLPVYYEQYF. The chain links TRBV20-1 to TRBJ2-7; D is unresolved. CDR3 length equals 16 residues. Trimming took 4 bases from V and 4 from J, leaving 23 bases between them. CDR1 and CDR2 (germline): DFQATT, SNEGSKA (reference sequence).

The CDR3 spells CASSDGSGNEQFF. The CDR3 DNA is TGTGCCAGCAGTGACGGTAGTGGCAATGAGCAGTTCTTC. This chain uses TRBV12-3 or TRBV12-4 with TRBJ2-1; no firm D call. V lost 5 bases, J lost 6 bases, and 11 bases lay in between. This CDR3 has 13 amino acids.

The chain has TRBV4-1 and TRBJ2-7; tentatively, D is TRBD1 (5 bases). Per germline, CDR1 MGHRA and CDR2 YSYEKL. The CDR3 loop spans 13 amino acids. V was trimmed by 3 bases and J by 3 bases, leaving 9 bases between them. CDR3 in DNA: TGCGCCAGCAGCCATGGGGCAGTCTACGAGCAGTACTTC. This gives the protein CASSHGAVYEQYF.

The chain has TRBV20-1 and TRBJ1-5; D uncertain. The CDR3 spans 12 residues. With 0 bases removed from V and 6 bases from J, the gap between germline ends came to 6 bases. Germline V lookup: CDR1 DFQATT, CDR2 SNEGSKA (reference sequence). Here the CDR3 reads CSARDLGQPQHF. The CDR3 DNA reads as TGCAGTGCTAGAGATCTGGGTCAGCCCCAGCATTTT.

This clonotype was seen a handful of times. The CDR3 DNA sequence: TGTGCCAGCAGCTTAGCCCGGACAGGGTTGCTGTTTTTT. Translated: CASSLARTGLLFF. V and J are TRBV7-6 and TRBJ1-4; 8 bases fit TRBD1. V shed 0 bases, J shed 14 bases, and the junction held 5 bases outside the gene matches. Germline CDR1 reads SGHVS; CDR2 reads FNYEAQ. The CDR3 contains 13 residues. The full variable domain, in which reference TRBV7-6 and TRBJ1-4 provide the parts outside the CDR3, is GAGVSQSPRYKVTKRGQDVALRCDPISGHVSLYWYRQALGQGPEFLTYFNYEAQQDKSGLPNDRFSAERPEGSISTLTIQRTEQRDSAMYRCASSLARTGLLFFGSGTQLSVL.

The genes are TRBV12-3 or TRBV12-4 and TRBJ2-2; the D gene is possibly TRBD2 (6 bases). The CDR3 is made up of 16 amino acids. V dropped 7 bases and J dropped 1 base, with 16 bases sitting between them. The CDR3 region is CASTGVSGRNTGELFF. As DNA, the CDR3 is TGTGCCAGCACCGGCGTTAGCGGCCGGAACACCGGGGAGCTGTTTTTT.

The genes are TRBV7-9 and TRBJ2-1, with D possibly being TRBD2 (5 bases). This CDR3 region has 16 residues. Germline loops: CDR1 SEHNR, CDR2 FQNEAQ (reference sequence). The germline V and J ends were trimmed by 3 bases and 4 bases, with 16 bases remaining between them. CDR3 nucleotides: TGTGCCAGCAGCTTTAAAACCCCGGGGAGTTACAATGAGCAGTTCTTC. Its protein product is CASSFKTPGSYNEQFF.

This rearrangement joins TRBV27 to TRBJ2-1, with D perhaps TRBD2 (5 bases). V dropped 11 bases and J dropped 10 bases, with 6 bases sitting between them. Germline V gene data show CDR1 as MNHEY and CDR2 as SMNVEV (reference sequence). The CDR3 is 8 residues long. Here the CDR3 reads CAGGEQFF. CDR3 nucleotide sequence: TGTGCCGGAGGAGAGCAGTTCTTC.

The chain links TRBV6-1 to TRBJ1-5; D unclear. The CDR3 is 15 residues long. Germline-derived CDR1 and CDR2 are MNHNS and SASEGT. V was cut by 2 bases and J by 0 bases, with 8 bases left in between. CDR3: CASSERYSSNQPQHF. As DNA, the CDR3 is TGTGCCAGCAGTGAAAGGTACTCTAGCAATCAGCCCCAGCATTTT.

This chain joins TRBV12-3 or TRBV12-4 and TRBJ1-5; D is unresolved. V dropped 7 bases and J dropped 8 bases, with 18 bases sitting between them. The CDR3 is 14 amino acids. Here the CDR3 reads CASTPEPTLEPQHF. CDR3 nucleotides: TGTGCCAGCACCCCCGAACCCACCCTGGAGCCCCAGCATTTT.

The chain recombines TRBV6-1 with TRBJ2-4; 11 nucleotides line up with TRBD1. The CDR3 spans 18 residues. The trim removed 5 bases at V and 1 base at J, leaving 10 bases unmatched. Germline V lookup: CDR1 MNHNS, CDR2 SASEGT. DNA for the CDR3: TGTGCCAGCAGTCGGACAGGGGGCCCGCCGGGGGCCAAAAACATTCAGTACTTC. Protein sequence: CASSRTGGPPGAKNIQYF.

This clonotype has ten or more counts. CDR3 sequence (DNA): TGTGCCAGCAGCTTAACAGCAGGGGGAAGAGAGACCCAGTACTTC. This gives the protein CASSLTAGGRETQYF. This chain links TRBV7-3 with TRBJ2-5, with 7 nucleotides matching TRBD1. CDR1 is SGHTA and CDR2 is FQGTGA in the germline V gene. There are 15 residues in the CDR3. Germline trimming cut 0 bases from V and 4 bases from J; bases unmatched to any gene: 5.

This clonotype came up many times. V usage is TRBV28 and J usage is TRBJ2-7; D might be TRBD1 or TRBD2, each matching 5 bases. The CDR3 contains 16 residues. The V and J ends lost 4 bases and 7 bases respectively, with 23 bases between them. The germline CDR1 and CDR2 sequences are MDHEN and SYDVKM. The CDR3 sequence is CASSWGKGPSGGEQYF. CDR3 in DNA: TGTGCCAGCAGTTGGGGAAAGGGACCTTCCGGTGGGGAGCAGTACTTC.

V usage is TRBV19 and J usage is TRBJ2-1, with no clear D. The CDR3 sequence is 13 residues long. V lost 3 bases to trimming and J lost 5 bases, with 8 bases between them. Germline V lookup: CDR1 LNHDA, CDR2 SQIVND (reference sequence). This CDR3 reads CASSMRRHNEQFF. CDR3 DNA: TGTGCCAGTAGTATGCGCAGGCACAATGAGCAGTTCTTC.

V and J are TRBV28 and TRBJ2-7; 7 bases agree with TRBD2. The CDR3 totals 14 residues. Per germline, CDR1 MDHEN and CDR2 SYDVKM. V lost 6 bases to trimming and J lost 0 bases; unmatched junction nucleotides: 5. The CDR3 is CASRGDYGSYEQYF. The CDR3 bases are TGTGCCAGCAGAGGGGACTACGGCTCCTACGAGCAGTACTTC.

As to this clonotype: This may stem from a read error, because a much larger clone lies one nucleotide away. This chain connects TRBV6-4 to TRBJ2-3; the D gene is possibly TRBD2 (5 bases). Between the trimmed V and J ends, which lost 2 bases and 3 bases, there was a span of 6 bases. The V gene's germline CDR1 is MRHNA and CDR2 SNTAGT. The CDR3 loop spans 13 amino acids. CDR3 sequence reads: CASSDRETDTQYF. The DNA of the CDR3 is TGTGCCAGCAGTGACAGGGAGACAGATACGCAGTATTTT.

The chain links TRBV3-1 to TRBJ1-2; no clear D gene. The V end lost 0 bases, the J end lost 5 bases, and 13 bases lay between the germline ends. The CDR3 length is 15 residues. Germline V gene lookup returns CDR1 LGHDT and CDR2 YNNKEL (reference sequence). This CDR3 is CASSQDRTGLYGYTF. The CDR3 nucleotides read TGTGCCAGCAGCCAAGATCGTACGGGGTTATATGGCTACACCTTC.

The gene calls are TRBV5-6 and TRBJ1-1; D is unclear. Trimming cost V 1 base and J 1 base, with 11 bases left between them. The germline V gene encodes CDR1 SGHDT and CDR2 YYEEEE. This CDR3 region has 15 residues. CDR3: CASSLLTTANTEAFF. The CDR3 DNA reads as TGTGCCAGCAGCTTGCTTACCACAGCGAACACTGAAGCTTTCTTT. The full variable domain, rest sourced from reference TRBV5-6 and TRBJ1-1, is DAGVTQSPTHLIKTRGQQVTLRCSPKSGHDTVSWYQQALGQGPQFIFQYYEEEERQRGNFPDRFSGHQFPNYSSELNVNALLLGDSALYLCASSLLTTANTEAFFGQGTRLTVV.

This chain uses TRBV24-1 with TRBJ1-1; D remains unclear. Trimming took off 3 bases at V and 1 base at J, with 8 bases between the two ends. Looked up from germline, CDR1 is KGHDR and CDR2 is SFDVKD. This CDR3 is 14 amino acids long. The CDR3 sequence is CATSDHPANTEAFF. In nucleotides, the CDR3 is TGTGCCACCAGTGATCATCCAGCGAACACTGAAGCTTTCTTT.

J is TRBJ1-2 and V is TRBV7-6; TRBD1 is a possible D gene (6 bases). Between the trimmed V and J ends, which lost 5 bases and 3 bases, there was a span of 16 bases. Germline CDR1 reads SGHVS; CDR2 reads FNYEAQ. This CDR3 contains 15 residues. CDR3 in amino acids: CASSKARDKYYGYTF. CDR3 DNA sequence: TGTGCCAGCAGCAAAGCCAGGGACAAGTACTATGGCTACACCTTC.

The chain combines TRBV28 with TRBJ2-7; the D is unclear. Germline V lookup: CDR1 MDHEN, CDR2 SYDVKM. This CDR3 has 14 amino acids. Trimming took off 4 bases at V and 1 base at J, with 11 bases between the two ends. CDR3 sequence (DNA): TGTGCCAGCAGTTCAACGACAAATTCCTACGAGCAGTACTTC. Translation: CASSSTTNSYEQYF.

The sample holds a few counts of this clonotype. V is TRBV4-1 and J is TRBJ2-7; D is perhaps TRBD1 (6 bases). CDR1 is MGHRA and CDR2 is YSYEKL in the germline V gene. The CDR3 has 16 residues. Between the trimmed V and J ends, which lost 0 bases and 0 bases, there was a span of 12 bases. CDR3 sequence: CASSQEVRGHSYEQYF. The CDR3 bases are TGCGCCAGCAGCCAAGAGGTACGGGGACACTCCTACGAGCAGTACTTC.

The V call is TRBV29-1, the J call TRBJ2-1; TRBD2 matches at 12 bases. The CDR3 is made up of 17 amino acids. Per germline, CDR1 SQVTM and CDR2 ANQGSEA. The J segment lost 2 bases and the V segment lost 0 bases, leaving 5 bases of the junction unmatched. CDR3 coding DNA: TGCAGCGTTGAAGAACCGACTAGCGGGAGTACCTACAATGAGCAGTTCTTC. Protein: CSVEEPTSGSTYNEQFF.

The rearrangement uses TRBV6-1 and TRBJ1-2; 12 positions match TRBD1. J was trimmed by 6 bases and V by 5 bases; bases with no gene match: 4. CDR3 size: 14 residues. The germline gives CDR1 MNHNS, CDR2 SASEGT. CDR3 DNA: TGTGCCAGCAGTACCGGGACAGGGGGCGATGGCTACACCTTC. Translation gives CASSTGTGGDGYTF.

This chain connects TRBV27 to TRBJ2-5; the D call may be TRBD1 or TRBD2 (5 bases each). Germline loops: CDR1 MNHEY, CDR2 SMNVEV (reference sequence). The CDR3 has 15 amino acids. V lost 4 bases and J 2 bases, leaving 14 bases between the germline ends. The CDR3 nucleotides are TGTGCCAGCAGTTCCGGGACGGACCCTCAAGAGACCCAGTACTTC. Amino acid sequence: CASSSGTDPQETQYF.